Listed below are T cell receptor beta chains from one sample, sequenced in a study of CD8+ T cells in alopecia areata. Here immunoSEQ multiplex PCR was the method, and the copy in TCRdb shows in-frame clones only, minus some. The sample lists about 190,000 clones, 50% to 60% seen once, with 0.65% to 0.7% in the top ten. This specimen consisted of CD4+ T cells sorted from blood, obtained at week 4, from a patient treated with tofacitinib. These receptor sequences come from a human donor with alopecia areata. Each CDR3 is given with its conserved first and last residue.

TRBJ1-1 TRBV30 CAWTTRGVRGTEAFF
TRBJ2-2 TRBV27 CASSLSSGTLPTGELFF
TRBJ2-2 TRBV7-9 CASSLVLTGELFF
TRBJ2-5 TRBV29-1 CSVLRRSGTQETQYF
TRBJ1-1 TRBV15 CATSRVSGIRWSTEAFF
TRBJ1-1 TRBV5-1 CASSLVVNTEAFF
TRBJ2-3 TRBV6-5 CASSSGLAGDDTQYF
TRBJ2-1 TRBV6-5 CASSERGSSYNEQFF
TRBJ2-4 TRBV5-1 CASSPGTGRDIQYF
TRBJ2-7 TRBV28 CASSFFQGLTYEQYF
TRBJ2-1 TRBV19 CASSIGAISSTSYNEQFF
TRBJ1-2 TRBV29-1 CSVGRVSQGYGYTF
TRBJ1-1 TRBV6-5 CASRPKLTLRTEAFF
TRBJ2-3 TRBV9 CASSVAGDTQYF
TRBJ1-2 TRBV10-3 CAISDNRVNGYTF
TRBJ2-5 TRBV9 CASSLGAGQETQYF
TRBJ2-3 TRBV10-3 CAISERKGLAGGTDTQYF
TRBJ2-7 TRBV5-1 CASSQGLAEYEQYF
TRBJ1-1 TRBV6-6 CASGPRETEAFF
TRBJ2-1 TRBV27 CASAQAGGSNEQFF
TRBJ2-5 TRBV15 CATSRAGASQETQYF
TRBJ2-2 TRBV28 CASSFSGGGTGELFF
TRBJ2-1 TRBV30 CAWSRQGPRLIYNEQFF
TRBJ2-7 TRBV20-1 CSASLHEQYF
TRBJ2-7 TRBV6-6 CASSQGPSQQYF
TRBJ1-5 TRBV5-1 CASSLGGDQPQHF
TRBJ2-2 TRBV30 CAWWDAANTGELFF
TRBJ1-2 TRBV4-2 CASSQEGQGYGYTF
TRBJ2-1 TRBV29-1 CSVAGDGYETDLYNEQFF
TRBJ2-3 TRBV7-3 CASSQTSVRDTQYF
TRBJ2-3 TRBV28 CAARDTHLDTQYF
TRBJ2-3 TRBV29-1 CSVDRVGTQYF
TRBJ1-5 TRBV30 CAWSEGVNQPQHF
TRBJ2-7 TRBV28 CASSTPGGVSYEQYF
TRBJ2-3 TRBV11-2 CASSLGGYTDTQYF
TRBJ1-4 TRBV30 CALLTGEQEKLFF
TRBJ2-5 TRBV7-2 CASSSGASGETQYF
TRBJ2-5 TRBV5-1 CASSFKPSLADQETQYF
TRBJ2-2 TRBV27 CASANLNTGELFF
TRBJ1-2 TRBV4-2 CASSRPGEGGRSGYTF
TRBJ2-7 TRBV10-3 CAISGSTGAAEQYF
TRBJ1-5 TRBV30 CAWSAGTDQPQHF
TRBJ2-7 TRBV30 CAWSGRGEQYF
TRBJ2-1 TRBV9 CASSVAVWDRDNEQFF
TRBJ2-7 TRBV28 CASRLQDEQYF
TRBJ2-7 TRBV30 CAWSDTGGYEQYF
TRBJ2-6 TRBV30 CAWSSLGNSGANVLTF
TRBJ2-1 TRBV7-2 CASSLSYNEQFF
TRBJ2-2 TRBV30 CALTIGTALTGELFF
TRBJ2-2 TRBV7-9 CASSIGGYNGELFF
TRBJ2-5 TRBV13 CASSLIRVPQETQYF
TRBJ1-2 TRBV30 CAWYSNYGYTF
TRBJ2-3 TRBV5-1 CASSLDGGQSTDTQYF